This T cell receptor beta chain emerged from a study of neurological immune-mediated disorders. Study-level findings and limits: Across subjects, expanded clones had no CDR3 amino acid sequences in common, pointing to private repertoires in all groups.

This clonotype was seen repeatedly, ten times or more. Its antigen is unknown. Synthesis of cDNA was carried out by template-switch 5'RACE. The reaction used 10-nucleotide random UMIs. TCRdb independently ran MiXCR on the 5' RACE reads; one entry per CDR3 protein. Seen here are 46,000 or so distinct CDR3 sequences, 10% observed once, and the top ten hold roughly 20%. Germline V gene lookup returns CDR1 SGHVS and CDR2 FQNEAQ. Trimming removed 4 bases at V and 2 bases at J, with 9 bases between. The CDR3 consists of 14 residues. The chain joins TRBV7-8 to TRBJ2-4; D might be TRBD2 (6 bases). The receptor was isolated from a woman in her 40s with HTLV-1-associated myelopathy (HAM/TSP). The specimen sequenced was PBMCs. CDR3 bases: TGTGCCAGCAGCTCCGGAGGGCCCAAAAACATTCAGTACTTC. This codes for CASSSGGPKNIQYF. Looking up the rest from reference TRBV7-8 and TRBJ2-4 gives the full variable domain: GAGVSQSPRYKVAKRGQDVALRCDPISGHVSLFWYQQALGQGPEFLTYFQNEAQLDKSGLPSDRFFAERPEGSVSTLKIQRTQQEDSAVYLCASSSGGPKNIQYFGAGTRLSVL.